The 26 T cell receptor beta chains below come from one sample, sequenced in a study of response to subunit inactivated influenza vaccine (dated by TCRdb to 2016 to 2019). The library was produced with RT-PCR. The data were produced on an Illumina HiSeq 2500. TCRdb reran the public reads through fastp at Q25 and MiXCR, keeping productive beta chains. Each CDR3 protein gets just one entry, which takes the most common genes and DNA from the rows behind it. The sample table holds more than 600,000 distinct CDR3 sequences, of which less than 20% were seen once. 11% of the sample goes to the ten largest clones. The input for sequencing was PBMCs from blood, taken around 5 days after vaccination. These receptors were obtained from a man in his forties or fifties who received an inactivated influenza vaccine. Donor details come from another sample of the same person, matched by shared clones.

This clonotype has only a few counts. J is TRBJ1-2 and V is TRBV20-1; D is perhaps TRBD1 (6 bases). The ends were cut back, 2 bases at V and 8 bases at J, with 15 bases in the middle. This CDR3 is built from 13 residues. Germline V gene lookup returns CDR1 DFQATT and CDR2 SNEGSKA (reference sequence). The CDR3 here is CSARNRAVAGYTF. CDR3 coding DNA: TGCAGTGCTAGAAACAGGGCTGTAGCGGGCTACACCTTC.

The sample holds a few counts of this clonotype. This chain connects TRBV20-1 to TRBJ2-7; 9 nucleotides line up with TRBD2. The CDR3 is made up of 16 amino acids. The V gene's germline CDR1 is DFQATT and CDR2 SNEGSKA (reference sequence). The junction had 14 bases not matched to a gene; V was cut back by 3 bases and J by 5 bases. The CDR3 reads CSARPHPAGGLNEQYF. The CDR3 DNA reads TGCAGTGCTAGGCCCCATCCGGCGGGAGGGCTTAACGAGCAGTACTTC.

The chain carries TRBV12-3 or TRBV12-4 and TRBJ2-1; 7 bases are a match to TRBD1. Trimming removed 7 bases from V and 0 bases from J; junction bases left unmatched: 3. The CDR3 runs to 14 residues. The CDR3 nucleotides read TGTGCCAGCAAAAGGGACAGCTCCTACAATGAGCAGTTCTTC. Translated: CASKRDSSYNEQFF.

A remark on this clonotype: This sequence may be a read error, since a much larger clone differs from it by one base. V and J are TRBV5-5 and TRBJ2-5, with D possibly matching TRBD2 (6 bases). Germline V gene sequence: CDR1 SGHKS, CDR2 YYEKEE (reference sequence). The CDR3 length is 15 residues. The CDR3: CASSLGRGFQDTQYF. The CDR3 DNA reads TGTGCCAGCAGCCTGGGACGGGGGTTTCAAGACACCCAGTACTTC.

The chain has TRBV20-1 and TRBJ1-2; 9 bases are shared with TRBD1. Germline CDR1 and CDR2: DFQATT and SNEGSKA (reference sequence). V shed 0 bases and J 6 bases; nucleotides not matched to a gene: 5. The CDR3 totals 14 residues. The CDR3 here is CSAREQGARDGYTF. CDR3 in DNA: TGCAGTGCTAGAGAACAGGGGGCAAGAGATGGCTACACCTTC.

CDR3 DNA: TGTGCCAGCAGCTTGCGTGGGACAGGGGCGGGTGAGCAGTTCTTC. It translates to CASSLRGTGAGEQFF. The rearrangement uses TRBV5-6 and TRBJ2-1, with 10 nucleotides matching TRBD1. The trim removed 1 base at V and 9 bases at J, leaving 7 bases unmatched. Germline CDR1 SGHDT, CDR2 YYEEEE. This CDR3 has 15 residues.

This clonotype was detected only a few times. V and J are TRBV4-2 and TRBJ1-2; tentatively, D is TRBD1 (6 bases). V was pared by 0 bases and J by 7 bases, with 12 bases between. Germline CDR1 LGHNA, CDR2 YNFKEQ. The CDR3 contains 14 residues. The CDR3 spells CASSQDYRDGGYTF. CDR3 coding DNA: TGTGCCAGCAGCCAAGATTACAGGGATGGTGGCTACACCTTC.

The chain couples TRBV10-3 to TRBJ2-5; 8 bases agree with TRBD2. Per the germline V gene, CDR1 is ENHRY and CDR2 is SYGVKD. The V segment lost 10 bases and the J segment 5 bases; nucleotides outside the gene matches: 9. The CDR3 has 13 amino acids. CDR3 sequence: CATRGGEGETQYF. The CDR3 region has the DNA TGTGCCACCCGGGGGGGGGAGGGTGAGACCCAGTACTTC.

This clonotype showed up many times. The rearrangement uses TRBV29-1 and TRBJ2-3; TRBD1 might be the D (6 bases). Between the trimmed V and J ends, which lost 6 bases and 0 bases, there was a span of 16 bases. CDR1 SQVTM and CDR2 ANQGSEA come from the germline V gene. The CDR3 sequence is 15 residues long. CDR3 loop: CSVGITGSSTDTQYF. DNA for the CDR3: TGCAGCGTGGGGATAACAGGGAGTAGCACAGATACGCAGTATTTT.

This clonotype was observed a handful of times. The chain employs TRBV6-1 and TRBJ2-5; 9 nucleotides line up with TRBD2. The ends lost 3 bases at V and 2 bases at J; junction bases unmatched: 4. CDR1 MNHNS and CDR2 SASEGT come from the germline V gene. This CDR3 comprises 15 residues. The CDR3: CASSELTSGQETQYF. The CDR3 DNA follows: TGTGCCAGCAGTGAGCTGACTAGCGGACAAGAGACCCAGTACTTC.

For the CDR3, the DNA is TGCAGTGCTAGTGACGGCGCCCGGAATGAAAAACTGTTTTTT. Protein product: CSASDGARNEKLFF. The chain is built from TRBV20-1 and TRBJ1-4; D is uncertain. The V end was cut by 3 bases, the J end by 5 bases, with 13 bases between. CDR3 length: 14 residues. Germline CDR1 and CDR2: DFQATT and SNEGSKA (reference sequence).

This clonotype was recorded a few times. V and J are TRBV21-1 and TRBJ2-7; TRBD2 is taken as the D call from the table, unchecked against the DNA. TRBV21-1 has pseudogene status. This CDR3 comprises 17 residues. CDR3 loop: CASSKGGSGRVRNEQYF. In nucleotides, the CDR3 is TGTGCCAGCAGCAAAGGGGGTAGCGGCAGAGTAAGGAACGAGCAGTACTTC.

This clonotype was seen only a few times. This chain uses TRBV29-1 with TRBJ2-2; the match to TRBD2 covers 9 bases. The junction had 8 bases not matched to a gene; V was cut back by 6 bases and J by 3 bases. From germline, CDR1 is SQVTM and CDR2 ANQGSEA. The CDR3 totals 15 residues. Written as DNA, the CDR3 is TGCAGCGTCACTATAGCGGGAGTTCACACCGGGGAGCTGTTTTTT. It specifies CSVTIAGVHTGELFF.

A word on this clonotype: Germline and junction disagree at one end, which may indicate a read error. This chain joins TRBV11-2 and TRBJ2-3, with D maybe TRBD2 (5 bases). Germline CDR1 reads SGHAT; CDR2 reads FQNNGV. The CDR3 runs 15 residues. CDR3 loop: CAGSFAGRRTDTQYF. The CDR3 nucleotides read TGTGCCGGCAGCTTCGCGGGCAGAAGAACAGATACGCAGTATTTT. Combining the CDR3 with reference TRBV11-2 and TRBJ2-3 gives the whole variable domain EAGVAQSPRYKIIEKRQSVAFWCNPISGHATLYWYQQILGQGPKLLIQFQNNGVVDDSQLPKDRFSAERLKGVDSTLKIQPAKLEDSAVYLCAGSFAGRRTDTQYFGPGTRLTVL.

This clonotype is a singleton in its sample. This rearrangement joins TRBV5-1 to TRBJ2-2; perhaps TRBD1 as D (6 bases). CDR1 is SGHRS and CDR2 is YFSETQ in the germline V gene. V was shortened by 5 bases and J by 4 bases, with 18 bases between the two germline ends. There are 16 residues in the CDR3. Written as DNA, the CDR3 is TGCGCCAGCAGTCTCGGACAGATTTTGGCCACCGGGGAGCTGTTTTTT. It codes for CASSLGQILATGELFF.

The V call is TRBV20-1, the J call TRBJ2-1; 11 positions match TRBD2. Germline V gene data show CDR1 as DFQATT and CDR2 as SNEGSKA (reference sequence). The V gene end was trimmed by 4 bases and the J gene end by 0 bases; junction bases not matched to a gene: 8. The CDR3 has 17 amino acids. CDR3 in amino acids: CSATLAGGRSSYNEQFF. In DNA form, the CDR3 reads TGCAGTGCTACCCTAGCGGGGGGCAGGAGCTCCTACAATGAGCAGTTCTTC.

J is TRBJ2-7 and V is TRBV7-3; TRBD2 aligns across 7 bases. V was clipped by 9 bases and J by 5 bases; unmatched bases: 13. CDR3 length: 14 residues. Germline CDR1 is SGHTA and CDR2 is FQGTGA. CDR3 bases: TGTGCCAGAAGGAGGGAGACTAGCAGCCACGAGCAGTACTTC. Translating it yields CARRRETSSHEQYF.

The chain recombines TRBV7-2 with TRBJ2-3; D remains ambiguous. This CDR3 contains 16 residues. Germline values: CDR1 SGHTA, CDR2 FQGNSA. V lost 1 base and J 0 bases, leaving 11 bases between the germline ends. For the CDR3, the DNA is TGTGCCAGCAGCTTAGGTGGGCCGCTTAGCACAGATACGCAGTATTTT. This translates into CASSLGGPLSTDTQYF.

This sequence joins TRBV25-1 and TRBJ2-3; possible D gene TRBD2, 5 bases. Trimming pared 4 bases from V and 4 bases from J, leaving 15 bases between. In germline, CDR1 is MGHDK, CDR2 SYGVNS. The CDR3 is made up of 15 amino acids. CDR3 sequence reads: CASSGVSTRSDTQYF. DNA for the CDR3: TGTGCCAGCAGTGGAGTTTCAACTAGATCAGATACGCAGTATTTT.

V usage is TRBV12-3 or TRBV12-4 and J usage is TRBJ2-2; D not certain. This CDR3 comprises 13 residues. V lost 8 bases, J lost 1 base, and 8 bases lay in between. CDR3 bases: TGTGCCAGCGCCTTCCTGAACACCGGGGAGCTGTTTTTT. Residues: CASAFLNTGELFF.

This clonotype has just a few counts. The chain combines TRBV11-2 with TRBJ2-5; no reliable D call. The V end was cut by 2 bases, the J end by 4 bases, with 11 bases between. This CDR3 contains 14 residues. Germline V gives CDR1 SGHAT, CDR2 FQNNGV. CDR3 nucleotide sequence: TGTGCCAGCAGCTTAATTCACTGGGGAGAGACCCAGTACTTC. As protein: CASSLIHWGETQYF. The whole variable domain, remainder taken from reference TRBV11-2 and TRBJ2-5, is EAGVAQSPRYKIIEKRQSVAFWCNPISGHATLYWYQQILGQGPKLLIQFQNNGVVDDSQLPKDRFSAERLKGVDSTLKIQPAKLEDSAVYLCASSLIHWGETQYFGPGTRLLVL.

This clonotype was detected a few times. This chain links TRBV21-1 with TRBJ2-1; the table's D call TRBD1 went unverified against the DNA. TRBV21-1 is a pseudogene. The CDR3 consists of 13 residues. CDR3 amino acids: CASRGHNYNEQFF. CDR3 sequence (DNA): TGTGCCAGCAGGGGACATAACTACAATGAGCAGTTCTTC.

This clonotype was seen only a few times. The chain links TRBV4-3 to TRBJ2-7; D gene ambiguous. The CDR3 has 16 amino acids. The germline CDR1 and CDR2 sequences are LGHNA and YSLEER. The germline V and J ends were trimmed by 0 bases and 4 bases, with 16 bases remaining between them. The CDR3 reads CASSQDSRSYYYEQYF. The CDR3 DNA follows: TGCGCCAGCAGCCAAGATTCGAGGAGCTACTATTACGAGCAGTACTTC.

This clonotype was recorded at least ten times. V and J are TRBV20-1 and TRBJ2-7; no definite D call. Between the trimmed V and J ends, which lost 4 bases and 4 bases, there was a span of 14 bases. Germline V gene data show CDR1 as DFQATT and CDR2 as SNEGSKA (reference sequence). The CDR3 is made up of 13 amino acids. The CDR3 region has the DNA TGCAGTGCTACATCGGACGCGTGGTACGAGCAGTACTTC. It is translated as CSATSDAWYEQYF.

The sample holds a few counts of this clonotype. The chain uses TRBV29-1 and TRBJ1-1; D remains unclear. The V gene lost 6 bases and the J gene lost 0 bases, with 14 bases spanning the gap. CDR1 is SQVTM, CDR2 ANQGSEA, per germline. The CDR3 is 14 residues long. This CDR3 reads CSVLLFNMNTEAFF. Here the CDR3 DNA reads TGCAGCGTACTCCTATTTAACATGAACACTGAAGCTTTCTTT.

This chain joins TRBV7-6 and TRBJ2-7; no firm D call. Between the trimmed V and J ends, which lost 5 bases and 0 bases, there was a span of 20 bases. The germline CDR1 and CDR2 sequences are SGHVS and FNYEAQ. The CDR3 extends over 17 amino acids. The CDR3 loop is CASSPSVGGGVSYEQYF. The CDR3 DNA follows: TGTGCCAGCAGCCCGTCGGTCGGCGGTGGAGTCTCCTACGAGCAGTACTTC.